What follows is one T cell receptor beta chain and its context. A much bigger clone sits one base away, suggesting this may be a read error. This CDR3 comprises 14 residues. V was cut by 4 bases and J by 5 bases, with 14 bases left in between. Germline V gene data show CDR1 as MNHEY and CDR2 as SVGAGI. According to the study, TCR beta libraries were built with iRepertoire HTBI primers and CDR3-region Arm-PCR. A single record per CDR3 protein comes from TCRdb applying MiXCR to the multiplex PCR reads. The sample lists about 310,000 distinct CDR3 sequences; more than 20% were seen once. This sample stems from a study of regulatory T cells in long-lasting Graves disease. Study in general: Persistent Graves' disease meant over 5 years of antithyroid drugs with positive TSH receptor antibodies.

As for time point: persistent/refractory GD, antithyroid drugs over 5 years with positive TRAb. PBMC RNA was the source of the TCR library. Source: peripheral blood mononuclear cells (PBMCs), taken when the disease was refractory, from a patient treated with antithyroid drugs. The TCR was taken from a female donor with Graves disease. The V gene is TRBV6-5, the J gene TRBJ2-5, with D maybe TRBD1 (5 bases). The CDR3 spells CASSSEQAPETQYF. In nucleotides, the CDR3 is TGTGCCAGCAGTTCCGAACAGGCACCTGAGACCCAGTACTTC.